This TCR beta chain was captured in a study of T cells in women clearing cervical HPV infection. Study findings and constraints: TRBV6-7 relative abundance averaged roughly 0.099% in cases and about 0.15% in controls.

This table comes from immunoSEQ multiplex PCR, and its TCRdb copy is limited to in-frame clones, with some not included. This sample contains more than 45,000 clones. With respect to this clone: Its target is unknown. The junction does not match germline at one end; this may be a read error. The CDR3 goes on 3 residues after the read ends, and that part is filled in from the germline J gene.

CDR3 length equals 13 residues. The germline gives CDR1 SGHNT, CDR2 YYREEE (reference sequence). Each participant carried one incident cervical HPV16 infection only. The sample was blood buffy coat. The chain couples TRBV5-4 to TRBJ1-2; D perhaps matches TRBD1 (5 bases). This TCR came from a woman aged 18-70 years with a cervical HPV16 infection that either progressed to CIN3+ or cleared (not recorded which). CDR3 region: CASSSDMRYDYTF. CDR3 bases read: TGTGCCAGCAGCTCGGACATGCGGTATGAC.